One sample yielded the 13 T cell receptor beta chains listed below, sequenced in a study of blood T cell repertoires in COVID-19. Profiled with immunoSEQ multiplex PCR; TCRdb holds only in-frame clones, not every one. The table lists more than 300,000 clones, 80% to 90% of them singletons. The specimen was peripheral blood. The receptors stem from a woman aged 45 to 65 with COVID-19, enrolled during active disease.

A word on this clone: Germline and junction disagree at one end, which may indicate a read error. The genes are TRBV11-2 and TRBJ2-6, with D perhaps given as TRBD1 or TRBD2 (5 bases each). Looked up from germline, CDR1 is SGHAT and CDR2 is FQNNGV. This CDR3 is built from 17 residues. The DNA of the CDR3 is TGTGCCAGCAGATTAGGGGCAGGACTGTCTGGGGCCAACGTCCTGACTTTC. Protein sequence: CASRLGAGLSGANVLTF.

The chain joins TRBV7-2 to TRBJ2-3, with unresolved D. The CDR3 spans 18 residues. Between the trimmed V and J ends, which lost 6 bases and 0 bases, there was a span of 22 bases. Germline CDR1 is SGHTA and CDR2 is FQGNSA. CDR3 amino acids: CASSLRIITGQSTDTQYF. The CDR3 region has the DNA TGTGCCAGCAGTTTACGGATAATAACTGGGCAAAGCACAGATACGCAGTATTTT. The full variable domain, completed using reference TRBV7-2 and TRBJ2-3, is GAGVSQSPSNKVTEKGKDVELRCDPISGHTALYWYRQSLGQGLEFLIYFQGNSAPDKSGLPSDRFSAERTGGSVSTLTIQRTQQEDSAVYLCASSLRIITGQSTDTQYFGPGTRLTVL.

This chain uses TRBV5-1 with TRBJ2-7; 11 positions agree with TRBD2. The J segment lost 7 bases and the V segment lost 2 bases, leaving 11 bases of the junction unmatched. The germline V gene has CDR1 SGHRS and CDR2 YFSETQ. CDR3 size: 16 residues. CDR3 nucleotides: TGCGCCAGCAGCTTCCGACTAGCGGGATCAGAAGGTGAGCAGTACTTC. It yields the protein CASSFRLAGSEGEQYF.

The chain employs TRBV18 and TRBJ2-5; no reliable D call. This CDR3 spans 14 amino acids. Trimming left V 0 bases short and J 2 bases short, with 7 bases between. CDR1 and CDR2 from the germline V gene are KGHSH and LQKENI. In nucleotides, the CDR3 is TGTGCCAGCTCACCACCCAACAGTCAAGAGACCCAGTACTTC. Amino acid sequence: CASSPPNSQETQYF.

The chain combines TRBV3-1 (or the pseudogene TRBV3-2) with TRBJ2-2, with no clear D. CDR3 length: 17 residues. Germline CDR1 LGHDT, CDR2 YNNKEL (reference sequence). V lost 5 bases and J lost 0, with 16 bases in between. In DNA form, the CDR3 reads TGTGCCAGCAGCGTCGAGAACTCCTACTCGAACACCGGGGAGCTGTTTTTT. This translates into CASSVENSYSNTGELFF.

The chain couples TRBV7-9 to TRBJ1-1; D may be TRBD1 (6 bases). The CDR3 runs to 15 residues. V shed 4 bases and J shed 6 bases, with 18 bases lying between them. CDR1 is SEHNR, CDR2 FQNEAQ, per germline (reference sequence). CDR3 DNA: TGTGCCAGCAGCTCGGCCCAGGGGTTCCTACCTGAAGCTTTCTTT. Translated: CASSSAQGFLPEAFF.

The genes are TRBV7-8 and TRBJ1-1; tentative D call: TRBD1 (6 bases). Germline V gives CDR1 SGHVS, CDR2 FQNEAQ. Trimming took off 4 bases at V and 4 bases at J, with 16 bases between the two ends. This CDR3 contains 15 residues. The CDR3: CASSSVFSGATEAFF. CDR3 bases: TGTGCCAGCAGCTCGGTTTTCTCAGGGGCCACTGAAGCTTTCTTT.

The chain links TRBV3-1 (or the pseudogene TRBV3-2) to TRBJ1-2; TRBD1 aligns across 7 bases. The CDR3 covers 19 residues. V lost 3 bases, J lost 4 bases, and 20 bases stayed unmatched. Germline V gene data show CDR1 as LGHDT and CDR2 as YNNKEL (reference sequence). CDR3 nucleotides: TGTGCCAGCAGCCAGATGGCGGGGGGTGACAGGGTGGAGAGCTATGGCTACACCTTC. It specifies CASSQMAGGDRVESYGYTF.

This rearrangement joins TRBV15 to TRBJ2-5; D might be TRBD2 (5 bases). This CDR3 has 17 residues. Germline CDR1 and CDR2: LNHNV and YYDKDF (reference sequence). V dropped 0 bases and J dropped 2 bases, with 16 bases sitting between them. The CDR3 DNA is TGTGCCACCAGCAGAGATCGCACCCCCAGCGGACAAGAGACCCAGTACTTC. This encodes CATSRDRTPSGQETQYF.

This chain links TRBV5-8 with TRBJ2-7; 7 nucleotides align to TRBD1. Germline V gene data show CDR1 as SGHTS and CDR2 as YDEGEE. This CDR3 is built from 17 residues. V lost 1 base, J lost 2 bases, and 12 bases stayed unmatched. The CDR3 loop reads CASSLFWDRDRTYEQYF. In DNA, the CDR3 is TGTGCCAGCAGCTTGTTTTGGGACCGGGACAGAACCTACGAGCAGTACTTC.

The chain employs TRBV29-1 and TRBJ1-2, with a tentative D call TRBD1 (6 bases). CDR1 and CDR2 (germline): SQVTM, ANQGSEA. There are 12 residues in the CDR3. Trimming removed 3 bases at V and 7 bases at J, with 12 bases between. In DNA form, the CDR3 reads TGCAGCGTTGAGGGGGGGGCGCCTGGCTACACCTTC. Translated: CSVEGGAPGYTF.

This clone has a handful of counts. V gene TRBV27 combines with J gene TRBJ1-2, with D tentatively TRBD1 (6 bases). V shed 6 bases and J shed 7 bases, with 18 bases lying between them. The CDR3 has 14 residues. Per germline, CDR1 MNHEY and CDR2 SMNVEV (reference sequence). The CDR3 sequence: CASSRTGQVRGYTF. The DNA of the CDR3 is TGTGCCAGCAGCCGAACAGGGCAGGTCCGTGGCTACACCTTC.

This chain joins TRBV6-5 and TRBJ2-3; 8 positions agree with TRBD2. CDR3 length: 16 amino acids. Germline assignment: CDR1 MNHEY and CDR2 SVGAGI. Trimming took 2 bases from V and 1 from J; bases not matched to a gene: 5. The CDR3 DNA follows: TGTGCCAGCAGTTACAGCCCGGGAGGGGGCACAGATACGCAGTATTTT. Residues: CASSYSPGGGTDTQYF.